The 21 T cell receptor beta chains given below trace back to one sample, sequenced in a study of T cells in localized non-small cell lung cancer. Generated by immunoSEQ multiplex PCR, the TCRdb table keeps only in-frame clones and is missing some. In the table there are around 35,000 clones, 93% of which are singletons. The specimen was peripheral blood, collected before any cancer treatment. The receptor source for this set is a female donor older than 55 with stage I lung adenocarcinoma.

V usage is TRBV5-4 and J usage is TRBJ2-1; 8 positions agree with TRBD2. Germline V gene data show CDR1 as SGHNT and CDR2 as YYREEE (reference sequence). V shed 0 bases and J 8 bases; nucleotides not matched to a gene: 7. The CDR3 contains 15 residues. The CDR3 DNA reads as TGTGCCAGCAGCTTGGGGACTAGCCCGGTGGATGAGCAGTTCTTC. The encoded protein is CASSLGTSPVDEQFF.

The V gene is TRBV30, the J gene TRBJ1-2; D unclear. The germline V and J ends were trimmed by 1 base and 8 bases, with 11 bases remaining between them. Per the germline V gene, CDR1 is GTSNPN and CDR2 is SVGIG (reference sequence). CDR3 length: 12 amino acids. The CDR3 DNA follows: TGTGCCTGGAGTGGAAGGGAGCGAGGCTACACCTTC. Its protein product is CAWSGRERGYTF.

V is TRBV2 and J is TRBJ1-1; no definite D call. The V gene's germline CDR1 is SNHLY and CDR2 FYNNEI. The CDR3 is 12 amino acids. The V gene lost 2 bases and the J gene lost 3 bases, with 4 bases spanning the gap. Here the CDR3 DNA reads TGTGCCAGCAGTGAACAGGACACTGAAGCTTTCTTT. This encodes CASSEQDTEAFF.

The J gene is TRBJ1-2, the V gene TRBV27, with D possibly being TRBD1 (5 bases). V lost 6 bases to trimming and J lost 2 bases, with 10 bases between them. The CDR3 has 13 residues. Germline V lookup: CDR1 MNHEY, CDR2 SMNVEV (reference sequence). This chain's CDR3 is CASSQSGNYGYTF. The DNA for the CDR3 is TGTGCCAGCAGCCAATCAGGGAACTATGGCTACACCTTC.

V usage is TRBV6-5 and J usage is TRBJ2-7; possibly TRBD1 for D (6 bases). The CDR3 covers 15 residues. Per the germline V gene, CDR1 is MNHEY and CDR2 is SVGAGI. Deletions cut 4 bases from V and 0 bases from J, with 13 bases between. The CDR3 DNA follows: TGTGCCAGCAGTTCAGACAGGTTTAGCTCCTACGAGCAGTACTTC. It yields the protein CASSSDRFSSYEQYF.

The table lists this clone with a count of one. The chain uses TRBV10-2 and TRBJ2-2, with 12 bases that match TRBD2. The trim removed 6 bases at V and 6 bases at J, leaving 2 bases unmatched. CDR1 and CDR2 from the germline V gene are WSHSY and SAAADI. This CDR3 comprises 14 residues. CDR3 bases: TGCGCCAGCAGGTCTAGCGGGGGGGCCGGGGAGCTGTTTTTT. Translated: CASRSSGGAGELFF.

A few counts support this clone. CDR3 in amino acids: CASNPGMSGYTF. CDR3 sequence (DNA): TGTGCCAGTAATCCAGGAATGAGTGGCTACACCTTC. The chain recombines TRBV19 with TRBJ1-2; D ambiguous. The CDR3 sequence is 12 residues long. Germline values: CDR1 LNHDA, CDR2 SQIVND (reference sequence). V lost 7 bases and J 7 bases, leaving 13 bases between the germline ends.

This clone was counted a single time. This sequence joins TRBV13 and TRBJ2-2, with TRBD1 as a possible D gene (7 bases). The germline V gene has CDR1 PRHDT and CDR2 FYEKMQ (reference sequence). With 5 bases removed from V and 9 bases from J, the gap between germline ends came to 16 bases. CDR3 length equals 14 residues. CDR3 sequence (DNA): TGTGCCAGCAGCCGAGACAGGGAGGACCGGGAGCTGTTTTTT. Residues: CASSRDREDRELFF.

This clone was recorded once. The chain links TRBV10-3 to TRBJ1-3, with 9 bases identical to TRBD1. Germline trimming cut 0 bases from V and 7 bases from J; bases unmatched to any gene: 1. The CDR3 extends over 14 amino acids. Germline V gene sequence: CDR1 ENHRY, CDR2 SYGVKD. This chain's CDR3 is CAISESQGANTIYF. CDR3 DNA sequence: TGTGCCATCAGTGAGTCACAGGGGGCCAACACCATATATTTT.

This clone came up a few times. This CDR3 is CASSFDPVSEQFF. CDR3 nucleotides: TGTGCCAGCAGCTTCGATCCTGTATCTGAGCAGTTCTTC. The chain joins TRBV5-6 to TRBJ2-1; D remains unclear. There are 13 residues in the CDR3. Germline CDR1 reads SGHDT; CDR2 reads YYEEEE. V lost 2 bases and J 9 bases, leaving 12 bases between the germline ends. The variable domain in full, with the rest retrieved from reference TRBV5-6 and TRBJ2-1, is DAGVTQSPTHLIKTRGQQVTLRCSPKSGHDTVSWYQQALGQGPQFIFQYYEEEERQRGNFPDRFSGHQFPNYSSELNVNALLLGDSALYLCASSFDPVSEQFFGPGTRLTVL.

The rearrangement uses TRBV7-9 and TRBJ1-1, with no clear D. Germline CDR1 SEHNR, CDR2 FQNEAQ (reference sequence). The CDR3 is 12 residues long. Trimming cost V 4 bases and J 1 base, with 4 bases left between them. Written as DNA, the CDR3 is TGTGCCAGCAGCTCCCAGAACACTGAAGCTTTCTTT. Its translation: CASSSQNTEAFF.

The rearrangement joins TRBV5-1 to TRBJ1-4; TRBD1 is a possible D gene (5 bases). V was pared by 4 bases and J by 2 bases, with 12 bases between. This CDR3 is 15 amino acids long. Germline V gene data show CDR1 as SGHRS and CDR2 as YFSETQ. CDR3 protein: CASSPRTSTNEKLFF. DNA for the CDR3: TGCGCCAGCAGCCCCCGGACATCGACTAATGAAAAACTGTTTTTT.

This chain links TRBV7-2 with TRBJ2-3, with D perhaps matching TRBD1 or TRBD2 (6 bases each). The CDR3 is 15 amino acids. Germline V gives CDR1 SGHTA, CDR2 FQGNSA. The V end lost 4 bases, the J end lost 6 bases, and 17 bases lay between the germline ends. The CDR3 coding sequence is TGTGCCAGCAGCTCCACGGGGGCCAGGGTTGATACGCAGTATTTT. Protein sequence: CASSSTGARVDTQYF.

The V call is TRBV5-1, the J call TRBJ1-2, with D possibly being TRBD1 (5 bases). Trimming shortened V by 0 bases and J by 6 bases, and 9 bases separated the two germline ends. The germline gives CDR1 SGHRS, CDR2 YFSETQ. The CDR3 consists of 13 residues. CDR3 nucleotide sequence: TGCGCCAGCAGCTTGGGCAGGGCGGATGGCTACACCTTC. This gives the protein CASSLGRADGYTF.

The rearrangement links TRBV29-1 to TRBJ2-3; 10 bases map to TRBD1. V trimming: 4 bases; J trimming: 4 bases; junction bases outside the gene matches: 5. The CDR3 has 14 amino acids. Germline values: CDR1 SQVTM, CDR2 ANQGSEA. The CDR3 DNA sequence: TGCAGCGTTGTACGACAGGGGGCATCAGATACGCAGTATTTT. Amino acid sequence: CSVVRQGASDTQYF.

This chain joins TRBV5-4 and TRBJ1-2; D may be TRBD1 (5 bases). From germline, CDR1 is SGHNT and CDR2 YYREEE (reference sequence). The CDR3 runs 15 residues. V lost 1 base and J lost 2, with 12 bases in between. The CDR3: CASSLPGRENYGYTF. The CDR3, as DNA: TGTGCCAGCAGCTTGCCGGGACGGGAAAACTATGGCTACACCTTC.

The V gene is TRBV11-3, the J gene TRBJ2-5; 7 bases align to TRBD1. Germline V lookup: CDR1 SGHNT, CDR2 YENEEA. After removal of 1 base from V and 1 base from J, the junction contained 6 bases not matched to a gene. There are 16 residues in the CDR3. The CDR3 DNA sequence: TGTGCCAGCAGCTTAGGATCGGGACAGATCCAAGAGACCCAGTACTTC. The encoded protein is CASSLGSGQIQETQYF. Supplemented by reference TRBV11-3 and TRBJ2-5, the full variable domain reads EAGVVQSPRYKIIEKKQPVAFWCNPISGHNTLYWYLQNLGQGPELLIRYENEEAVDDSQLPKDRFSAERLKGVDSTLKIQPAELGDSAVYLCASSLGSGQIQETQYFGPGTRLLVL.

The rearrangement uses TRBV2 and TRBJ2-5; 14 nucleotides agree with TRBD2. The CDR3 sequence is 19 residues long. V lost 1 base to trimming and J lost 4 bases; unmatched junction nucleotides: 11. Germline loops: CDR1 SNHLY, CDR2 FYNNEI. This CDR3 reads CASSEGVGLAGGLGETQYF. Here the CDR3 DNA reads TGTGCCAGCAGTGAAGGGGTCGGACTAGCGGGAGGTCTGGGAGAGACCCAGTACTTC.

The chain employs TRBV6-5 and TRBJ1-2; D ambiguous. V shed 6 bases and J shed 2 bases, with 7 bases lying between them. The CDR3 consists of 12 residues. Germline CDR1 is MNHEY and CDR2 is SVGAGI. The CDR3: CASRLTNYGYTF. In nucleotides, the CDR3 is TGTGCCAGCAGGCTTACAAACTATGGCTACACCTTC.

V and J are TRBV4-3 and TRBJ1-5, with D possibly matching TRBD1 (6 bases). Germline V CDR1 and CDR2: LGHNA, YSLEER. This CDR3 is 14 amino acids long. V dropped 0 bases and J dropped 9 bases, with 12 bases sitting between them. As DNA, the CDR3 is TGCGCCAGCAGCCAAGACAGGGGAAGAAGGCCCCAGCATTTT. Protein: CASSQDRGRRPQHF.

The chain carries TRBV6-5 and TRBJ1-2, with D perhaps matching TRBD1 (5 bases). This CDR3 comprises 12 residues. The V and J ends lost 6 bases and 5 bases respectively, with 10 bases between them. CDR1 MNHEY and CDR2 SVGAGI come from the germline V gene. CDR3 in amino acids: CASSAGAYGYTF. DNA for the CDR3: TGTGCCAGCAGCGCCGGGGCTTATGGCTACACCTTC.